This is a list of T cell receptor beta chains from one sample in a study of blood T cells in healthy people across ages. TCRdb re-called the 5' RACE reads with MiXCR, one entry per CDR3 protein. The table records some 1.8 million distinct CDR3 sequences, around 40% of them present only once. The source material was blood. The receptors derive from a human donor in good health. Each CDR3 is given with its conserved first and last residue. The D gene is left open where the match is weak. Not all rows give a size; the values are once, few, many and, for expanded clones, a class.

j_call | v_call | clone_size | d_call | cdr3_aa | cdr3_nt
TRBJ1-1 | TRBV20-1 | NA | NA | CSAGLGAAFF | TGCAGTGCTGGCCTGGGGGCAGCTTTCTTT
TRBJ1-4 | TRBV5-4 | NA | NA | CASSSASSGANEKLFF | TGTGCCAGCAGCTCGGCAAGCAGCGGGGCTAATGAAAAACTGTTTTTT
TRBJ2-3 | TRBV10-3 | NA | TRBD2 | CATGGLAGIDTQYF | TGTGCCACCGGGGGACTAGCGGGGATAGATACGCAGTATTTT
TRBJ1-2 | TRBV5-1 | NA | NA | CASSPEGQRYGYTF | TGCGCCAGCAGCCCTGAAGGGCAGCGTTATGGCTACACCTTC
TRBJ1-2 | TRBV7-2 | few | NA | CASSLSTMSNYGYTF | TGTGCCAGCAGCTTATCGACGATGTCTAACTATGGCTACACCTTC
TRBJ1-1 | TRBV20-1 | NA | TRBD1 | CSARRLGQGDTEAFF | TGCAGTGCCCGTAGATTGGGGCAGGGGGACACTGAAGCTTTCTTT
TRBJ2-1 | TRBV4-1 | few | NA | CASSQGGDSYNEQFF | TGCGCCAGCAGCCAAGGTGGGGACTCCTACAATGAGCAGTTCTTC
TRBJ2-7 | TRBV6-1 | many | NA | CASSELGDYEQYF | TGTGCCAGCAGTGAACTTGGGGACTACGAGCAGTACTTC
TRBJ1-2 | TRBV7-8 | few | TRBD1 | CASSTTGGSYGYTF | TGTGCCAGCAGCACTACAGGGGGGAGCTATGGCTACACCTTC
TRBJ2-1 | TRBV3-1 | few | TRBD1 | CASSQDLRDRGYNEQFF | TGTGCCAGCAGCCAAGATCTTCGGGACAGGGGTTACAATGAGCAGTTCTTC
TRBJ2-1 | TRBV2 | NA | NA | CASSEAVYNEQFF | TGTGCCAGCAGTGAAGCCGTGTACAATGAGCAGTTCTTC
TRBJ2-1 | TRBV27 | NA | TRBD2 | CASSLMSGGALSEQFF | TGTGCCAGCAGTTTGATGAGCGGGGGGGCCCTTTCTGAGCAGTTCTTC
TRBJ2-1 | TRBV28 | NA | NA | CASSPVLYEQFF | TGTGCCAGCAGCCCGGTGTTGTATGAGCAGTTCTTC
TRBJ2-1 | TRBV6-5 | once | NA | CASSYSPKNEQFF | TGTGCCAGCAGTTACTCCCCGAAGAATGAGCAGTTCTTC
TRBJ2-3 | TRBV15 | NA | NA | CATSRDLQANVYEQYF | TGTGCCACCAGCAGAGATCTACAGGCGAACGTCTACGAGCAGTATTTT